This TCR beta chain derives from a study of T cell responses to AZD1222 COVID-19 vaccine. Study-wide results and limits: The donor cohort was predominantly white British with a female majority, and clonal diversity may have been underestimated. Spike was spanned by vaccine-associated CD4 TCRs, with dominance at 160-218 and 743-854. Baseline seropositivity characterized only a handful of AZD1222 recipients. Following two doses of AZD1222, Spike-specific TCR breadth and depth rose.

Measured with immunoSEQ multiplex PCR; TCRdb has only the in-frame clones, and not every one. Of more than 85,000 clones listed, 85% to 95% are singletons. Deletions cut 0 bases from V and 0 bases from J, with 11 bases between. CDR1 and CDR2 (germline): MNHEY, SVGAGI. This CDR3 region has 16 residues. Concerning this clone itself: Antigen unknown.

The specimen was peripheral blood, collected 28 days after the second AZD1222 dose. The TCR originated in an adult who received the AZD1222 COVID-19 vaccine. V is TRBV6-5 and J is TRBJ1-1; no clear D. The DNA for the CDR3 is TGTGCCAGCAGTTACTCCCTCAGCGACCTGAACACTGAAGCTTTCTTT. Amino acid sequence: CASSYSLSDLNTEAFF.